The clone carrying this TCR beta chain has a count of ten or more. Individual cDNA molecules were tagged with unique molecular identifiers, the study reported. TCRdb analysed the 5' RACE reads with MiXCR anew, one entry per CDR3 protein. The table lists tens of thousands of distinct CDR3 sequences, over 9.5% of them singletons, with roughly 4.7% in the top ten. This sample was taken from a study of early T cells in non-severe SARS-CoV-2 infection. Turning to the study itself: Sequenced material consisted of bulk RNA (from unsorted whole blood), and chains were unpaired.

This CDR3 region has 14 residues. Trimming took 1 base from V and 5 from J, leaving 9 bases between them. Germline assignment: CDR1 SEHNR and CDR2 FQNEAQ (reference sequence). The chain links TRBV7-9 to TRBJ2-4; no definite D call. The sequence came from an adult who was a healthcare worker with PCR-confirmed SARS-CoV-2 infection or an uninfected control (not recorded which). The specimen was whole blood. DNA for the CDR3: TGTGCCAGCAGCTTAGGCGGCAATGAAAACATTCAGTACTTC. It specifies CASSLGGNENIQYF.